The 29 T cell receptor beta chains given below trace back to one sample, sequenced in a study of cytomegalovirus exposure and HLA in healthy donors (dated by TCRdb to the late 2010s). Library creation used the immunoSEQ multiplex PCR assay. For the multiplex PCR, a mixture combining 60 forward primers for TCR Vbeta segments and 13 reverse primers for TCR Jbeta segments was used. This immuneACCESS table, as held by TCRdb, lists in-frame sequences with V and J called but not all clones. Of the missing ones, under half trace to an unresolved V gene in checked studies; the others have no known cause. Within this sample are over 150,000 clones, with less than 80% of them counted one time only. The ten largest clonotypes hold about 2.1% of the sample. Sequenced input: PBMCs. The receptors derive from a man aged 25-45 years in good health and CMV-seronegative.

For the CDR3, the DNA is TGTGCCAGCAGCTCCACCCTACAGGGTGCCGAGCAGTACTTC. This translates into CASSSTLQGAEQYF. The rearrangement uses TRBV5-6 and TRBJ2-7; D may be TRBD1 (6 bases). This CDR3 region has 14 residues. Deletions cut 3 bases from V and 6 bases from J, with 16 bases between. Per germline, CDR1 SGHDT and CDR2 YYEEEE.

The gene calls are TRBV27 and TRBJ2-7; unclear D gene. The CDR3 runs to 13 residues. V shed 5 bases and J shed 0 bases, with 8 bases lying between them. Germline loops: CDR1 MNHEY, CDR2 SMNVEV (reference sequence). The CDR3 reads CASSQSSSYEQYF. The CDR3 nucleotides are TGTGCCAGCAGTCAAAGTAGCTCCTACGAGCAGTACTTC.

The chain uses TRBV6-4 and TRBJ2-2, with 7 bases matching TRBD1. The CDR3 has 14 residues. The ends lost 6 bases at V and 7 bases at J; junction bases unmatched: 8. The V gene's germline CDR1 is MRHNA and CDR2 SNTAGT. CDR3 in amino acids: CASRPIQGSGELFF. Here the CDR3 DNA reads TGTGCCAGCAGACCGATACAGGGGAGCGGGGAGCTGTTTTTT.

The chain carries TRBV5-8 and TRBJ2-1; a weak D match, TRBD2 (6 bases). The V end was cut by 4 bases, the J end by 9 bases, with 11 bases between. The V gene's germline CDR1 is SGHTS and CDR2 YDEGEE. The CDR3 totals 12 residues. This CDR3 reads CASSAGRGEQFF. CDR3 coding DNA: TGTGCCAGCAGCGCGGGACGAGGTGAGCAGTTCTTC.

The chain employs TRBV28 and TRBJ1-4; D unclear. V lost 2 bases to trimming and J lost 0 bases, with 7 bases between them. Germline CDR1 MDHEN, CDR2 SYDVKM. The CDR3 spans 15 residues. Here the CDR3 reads CASSLAGATNEKLFF. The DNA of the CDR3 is TGTGCCAGCAGTTTAGCGGGTGCAACTAATGAAAAACTGTTTTTT. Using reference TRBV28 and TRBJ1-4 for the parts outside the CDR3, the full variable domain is DVKVTQSSRYLVKRTGEKVFLECVQDMDHENMFWYRQDPGLGLRLIYFSYDVKMKEKGDIPEGYSVSREKKERFSLILESASTNQTSMYLCASSLAGATNEKLFFGSGTQLSVL.

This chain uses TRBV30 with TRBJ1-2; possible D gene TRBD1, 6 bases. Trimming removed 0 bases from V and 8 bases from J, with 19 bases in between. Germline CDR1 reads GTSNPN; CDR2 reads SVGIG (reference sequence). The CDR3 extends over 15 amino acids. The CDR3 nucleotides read TGTGCCTGGAGTGTAGATCCCGCAGGGGCGGTGGGCTACACCTTC. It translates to CAWSVDPAGAVGYTF.

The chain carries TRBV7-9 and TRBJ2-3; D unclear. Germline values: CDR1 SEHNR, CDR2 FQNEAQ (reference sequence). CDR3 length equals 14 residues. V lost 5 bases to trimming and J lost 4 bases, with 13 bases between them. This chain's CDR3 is CASSPLTESDTQYF. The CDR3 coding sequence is TGTGCCAGCAGCCCTCTGACTGAGTCAGATACGCAGTATTTT. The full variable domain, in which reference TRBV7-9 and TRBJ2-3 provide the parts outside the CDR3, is DTGVSQNPRHKITKRGQNVTFRCDPISEHNRLYWYRQTLGQGPEFLTYFQNEAQLEKSRLLSDRFSAERPKGSFSTLEIQRTEQGDSAMYLCASSPLTESDTQYFGPGTRLTVL.

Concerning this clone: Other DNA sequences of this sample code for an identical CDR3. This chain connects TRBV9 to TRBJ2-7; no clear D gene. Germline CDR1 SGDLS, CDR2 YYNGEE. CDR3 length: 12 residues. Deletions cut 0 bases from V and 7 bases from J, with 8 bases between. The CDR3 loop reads CASSVGRGEQYF. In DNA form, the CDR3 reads TGTGCCAGCAGCGTAGGGCGAGGTGAGCAGTACTTC.

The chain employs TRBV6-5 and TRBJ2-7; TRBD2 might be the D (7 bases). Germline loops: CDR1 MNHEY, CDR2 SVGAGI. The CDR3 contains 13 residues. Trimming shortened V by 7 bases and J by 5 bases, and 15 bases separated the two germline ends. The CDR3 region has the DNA TGTGCCAGCAAGCCCGGGGGGCCCGACGAGCAGTACTTC. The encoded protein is CASKPGGPDEQYF.

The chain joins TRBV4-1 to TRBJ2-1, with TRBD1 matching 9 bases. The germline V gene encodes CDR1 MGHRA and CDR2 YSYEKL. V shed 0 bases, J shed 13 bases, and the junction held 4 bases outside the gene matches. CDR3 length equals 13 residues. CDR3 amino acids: CASSQEQGARQFF. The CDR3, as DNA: TGCGCCAGCAGCCAAGAACAGGGGGCGAGACAGTTCTTC.

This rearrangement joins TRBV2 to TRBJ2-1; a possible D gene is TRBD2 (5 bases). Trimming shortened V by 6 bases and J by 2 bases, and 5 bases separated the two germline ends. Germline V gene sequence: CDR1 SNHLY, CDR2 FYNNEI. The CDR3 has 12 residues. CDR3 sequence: CASRGAYNEQFF. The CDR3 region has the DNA TGTGCCAGCAGGGGAGCCTACAATGAGCAGTTCTTC.

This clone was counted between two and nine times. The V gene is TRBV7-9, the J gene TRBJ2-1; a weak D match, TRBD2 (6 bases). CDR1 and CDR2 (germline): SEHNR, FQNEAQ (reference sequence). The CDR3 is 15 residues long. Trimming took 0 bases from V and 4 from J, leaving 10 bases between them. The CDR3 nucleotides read TGTGCCAGCAGCTTAGCTAGCGGCGCATACAATGAGCAGTTCTTC. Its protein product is CASSLASGAYNEQFF.

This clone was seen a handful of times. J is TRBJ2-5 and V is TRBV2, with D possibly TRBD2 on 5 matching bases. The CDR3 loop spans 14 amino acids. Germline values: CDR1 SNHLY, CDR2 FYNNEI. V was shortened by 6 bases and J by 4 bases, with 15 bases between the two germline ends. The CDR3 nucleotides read TGTGCCAGCAGGAGTCTCCGGGGATTAGAGACCCAGTACTTC. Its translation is CASRSLRGLETQYF.

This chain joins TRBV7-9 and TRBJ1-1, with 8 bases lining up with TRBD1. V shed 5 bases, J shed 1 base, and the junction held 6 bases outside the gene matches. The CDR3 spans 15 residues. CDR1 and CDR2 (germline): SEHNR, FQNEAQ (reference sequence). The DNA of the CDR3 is TGTGCCAGCAGCCCTTCAGGGGGCGGGAACACTGAAGCTTTCTTT. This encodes CASSPSGGGNTEAFF.

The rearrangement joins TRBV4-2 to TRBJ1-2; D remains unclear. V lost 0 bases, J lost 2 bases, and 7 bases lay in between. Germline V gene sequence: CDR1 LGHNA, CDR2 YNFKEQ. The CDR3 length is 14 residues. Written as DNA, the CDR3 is TGTGCCAGCAGCCAAGATAAATTGAACTATGGCTACACCTTC. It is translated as CASSQDKLNYGYTF.

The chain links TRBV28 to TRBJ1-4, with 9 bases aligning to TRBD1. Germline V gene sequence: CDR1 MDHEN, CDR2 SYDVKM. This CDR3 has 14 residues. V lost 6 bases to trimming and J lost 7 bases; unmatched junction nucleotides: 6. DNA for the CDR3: TGTGCCAGCAGCACCGGGACAGGGACTGAAAAACTGTTTTTT. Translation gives CASSTGTGTEKLFF.

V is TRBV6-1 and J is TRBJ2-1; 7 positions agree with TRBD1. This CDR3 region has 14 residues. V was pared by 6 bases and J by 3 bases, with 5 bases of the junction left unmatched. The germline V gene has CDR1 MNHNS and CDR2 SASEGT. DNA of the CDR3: TGTGCCAGCAGAACCGGGACAGACTACAATGAGCAGTTCTTC. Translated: CASRTGTDYNEQFF.

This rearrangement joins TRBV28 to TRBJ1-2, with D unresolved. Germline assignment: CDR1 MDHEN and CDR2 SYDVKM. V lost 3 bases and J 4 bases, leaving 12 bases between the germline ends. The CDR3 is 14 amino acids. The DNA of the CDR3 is TGTGCCAGCAGTTTGGGCAGGAATGGCTATGGCTACACCTTC. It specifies CASSLGRNGYGYTF.

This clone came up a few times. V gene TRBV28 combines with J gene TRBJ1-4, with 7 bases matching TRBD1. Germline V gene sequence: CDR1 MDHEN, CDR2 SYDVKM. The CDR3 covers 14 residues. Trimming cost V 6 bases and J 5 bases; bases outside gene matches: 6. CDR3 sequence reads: CASSPPGQNEKLFF. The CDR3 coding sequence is TGTGCCAGCAGCCCTCCGGGACAGAATGAAAAACTGTTTTTT.

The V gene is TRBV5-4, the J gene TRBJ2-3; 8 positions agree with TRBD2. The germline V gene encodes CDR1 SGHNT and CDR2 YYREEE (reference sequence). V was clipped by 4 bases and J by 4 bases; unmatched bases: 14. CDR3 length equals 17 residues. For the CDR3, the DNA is TGTGCCAGCAGCCCGGGCGGGGGGCGCCGTCCTGCAGATACGCAGTATTTT. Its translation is CASSPGGGRRPADTQYF.

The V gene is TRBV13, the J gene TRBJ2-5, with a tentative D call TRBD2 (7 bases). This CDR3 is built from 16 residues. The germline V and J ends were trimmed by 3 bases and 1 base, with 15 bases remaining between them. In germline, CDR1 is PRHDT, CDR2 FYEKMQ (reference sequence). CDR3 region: CASSFSGGALQETQYF. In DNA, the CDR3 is TGTGCCAGCAGCTTTAGTGGGGGGGCTCTCCAAGAGACCCAGTACTTC.

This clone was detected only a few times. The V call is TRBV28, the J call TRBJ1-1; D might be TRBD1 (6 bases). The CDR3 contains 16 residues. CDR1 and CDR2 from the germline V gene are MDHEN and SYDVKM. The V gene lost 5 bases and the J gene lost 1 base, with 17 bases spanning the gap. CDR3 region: CASSIPSQGRNTEAFF. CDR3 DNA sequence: TGTGCCAGCAGTATCCCCTCTCAGGGGAGGAACACTGAAGCTTTCTTT.

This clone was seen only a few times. CDR3 sequence: CASSLTGAEAFF. Written as DNA, the CDR3 is TGCGCCAGCAGCCTGACAGGGGCCGAAGCTTTCTTT. The chain couples TRBV4-3 to TRBJ1-1; 8 nucleotides match TRBD1. The ends lost 4 bases at V and 8 bases at J; junction bases unmatched: 3. Germline V gene data show CDR1 as LGHNA and CDR2 as YSLEER. The CDR3 runs to 12 residues.

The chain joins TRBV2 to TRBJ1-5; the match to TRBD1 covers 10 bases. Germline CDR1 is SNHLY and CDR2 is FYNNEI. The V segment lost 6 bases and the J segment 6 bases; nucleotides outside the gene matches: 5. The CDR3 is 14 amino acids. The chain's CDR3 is CASRAGQGSQPQHF. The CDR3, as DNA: TGTGCCAGCAGGGCGGGACAGGGGAGTCAGCCCCAGCATTTT.

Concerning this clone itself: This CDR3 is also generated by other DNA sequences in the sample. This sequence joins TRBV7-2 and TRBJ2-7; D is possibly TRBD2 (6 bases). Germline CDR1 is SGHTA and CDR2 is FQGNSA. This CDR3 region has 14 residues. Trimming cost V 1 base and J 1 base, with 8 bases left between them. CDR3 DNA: TGTGCCAGCAGCTTAGTAGGAGGGTCCTACGAGCAGTACTTC. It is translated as CASSLVGGSYEQYF.

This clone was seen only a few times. CDR3 sequence (DNA): TGCAGCGTTAAGGGGGCAGACACCGGGGAGCTGTTTTTT. Its protein is CSVKGADTGELFF. This rearrangement joins TRBV29-1 to TRBJ2-2; the match to TRBD1 covers 7 bases. The CDR3 has 13 residues. V shed 5 bases, J shed 3 bases, and the junction held 3 bases outside the gene matches. CDR1 is SQVTM and CDR2 is ANQGSEA in the germline V gene.

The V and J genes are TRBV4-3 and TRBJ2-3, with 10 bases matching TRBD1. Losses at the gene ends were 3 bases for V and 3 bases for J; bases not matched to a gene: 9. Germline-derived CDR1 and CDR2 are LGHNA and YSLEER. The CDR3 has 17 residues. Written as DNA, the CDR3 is TGCGCCAGCAGCCAGGTGGCGGGGGACAGGGGAACAGATACGCAGTATTTT. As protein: CASSQVAGDRGTDTQYF.

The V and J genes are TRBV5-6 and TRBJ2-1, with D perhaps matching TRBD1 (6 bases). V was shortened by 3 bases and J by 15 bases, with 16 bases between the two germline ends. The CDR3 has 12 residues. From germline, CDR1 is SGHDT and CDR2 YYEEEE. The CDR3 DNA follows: TGTGCCAGCAGCTACCTTTCAGGGGACACGTTCTTC. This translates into CASSYLSGDTFF.

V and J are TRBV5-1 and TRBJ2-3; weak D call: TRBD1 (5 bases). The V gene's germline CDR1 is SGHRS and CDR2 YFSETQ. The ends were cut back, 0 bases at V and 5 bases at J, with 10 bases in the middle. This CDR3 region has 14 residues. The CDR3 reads CASSLGAGQDTQYF. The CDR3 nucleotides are TGCGCCAGCAGCTTGGGTGCAGGGCAAGATACGCAGTATTTT.